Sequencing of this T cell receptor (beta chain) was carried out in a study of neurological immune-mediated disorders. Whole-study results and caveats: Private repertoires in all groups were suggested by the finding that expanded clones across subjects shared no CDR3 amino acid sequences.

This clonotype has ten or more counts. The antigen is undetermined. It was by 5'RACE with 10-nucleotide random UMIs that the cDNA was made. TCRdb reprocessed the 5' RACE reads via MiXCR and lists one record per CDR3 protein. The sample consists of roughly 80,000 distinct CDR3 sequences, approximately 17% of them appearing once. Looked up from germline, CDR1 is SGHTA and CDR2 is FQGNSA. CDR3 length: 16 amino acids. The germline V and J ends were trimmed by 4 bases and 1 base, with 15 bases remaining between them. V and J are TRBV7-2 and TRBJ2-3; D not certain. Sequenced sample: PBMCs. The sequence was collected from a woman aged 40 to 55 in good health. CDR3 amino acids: CASSSRRPGRTDTQYF. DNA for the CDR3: TGTGCCAGCAGCTCACGTCGTCCGGGCCGCACAGATACGCAGTATTTT.